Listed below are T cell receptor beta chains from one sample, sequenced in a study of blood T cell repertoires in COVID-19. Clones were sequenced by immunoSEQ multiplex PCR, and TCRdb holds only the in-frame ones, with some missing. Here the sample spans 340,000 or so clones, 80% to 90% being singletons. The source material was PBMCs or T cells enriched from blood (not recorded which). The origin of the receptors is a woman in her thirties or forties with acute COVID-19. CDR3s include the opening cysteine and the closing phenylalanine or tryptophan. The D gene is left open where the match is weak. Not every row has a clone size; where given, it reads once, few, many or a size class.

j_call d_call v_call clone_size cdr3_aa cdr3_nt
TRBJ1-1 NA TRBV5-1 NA CASSGGTGTMNTEAFF TGCGCCAGCAGCGGGGGGACGGGGACCATGAACACTGAAGCTTTCTTT
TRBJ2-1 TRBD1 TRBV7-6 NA CASSLERGQGWNEQFF TGTGCCAGCAGCTTAGAGAGGGGACAGGGTTGGAATGAGCAGTTCTTC
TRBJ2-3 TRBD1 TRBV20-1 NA CSASYRGSNTQYF TGCAGTGCTAGTTACAGGGGCTCAAATACGCAGTATTTT
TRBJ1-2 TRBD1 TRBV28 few CASSPDRALYSRGYTF TGTGCCAGCAGTCCTGACAGGGCTCTGTATTCTCGGGGCTACACCTTC
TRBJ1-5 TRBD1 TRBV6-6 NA CASRTGQGDNQPQHF TGTGCCAGCAGGACAGGACAGGGGGACAATCAGCCCCAGCATTTT
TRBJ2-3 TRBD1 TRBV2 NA CASSSGQGPSTDTQYF TGTGCCAGCAGTTCTGGACAGGGCCCTAGCACAGATACGCAGTATTTT
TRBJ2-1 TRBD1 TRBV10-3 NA CAISESFSYAGGSIYNEQFF TGTGCCATCAGTGAGTCATTTAGTTATGCAGGGGGTTCTATCTACAATGAGCAGTTCTTC
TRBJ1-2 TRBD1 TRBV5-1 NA CASSLGDRGNYGYTF TGCGCCAGCAGCTTGGGTGACAGGGGAAACTATGGCTACACCTTC
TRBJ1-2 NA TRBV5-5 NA CASSPVIGVYGYTF TGTGCCAGCAGCCCGGTCATCGGGGTCTATGGCTACACCTTC
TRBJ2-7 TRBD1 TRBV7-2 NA CASSSGQVYEQYF TGTGCCAGCAGCTCCGGACAGGTATACGAGCAGTACTTC
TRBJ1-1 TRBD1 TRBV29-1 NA CSGWLGTGGTEAFF TGCAGCGGTTGGTTGGGCACAGGGGGCACTGAAGCTTTCTTT
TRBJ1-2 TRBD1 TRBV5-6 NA CASSLGIWGQNYGYTF TGTGCCAGCAGCTTAGGGATTTGGGGACAGAACTATGGCTACACCTTC
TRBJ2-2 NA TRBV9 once CASSVAVNTGELFF TGTGCCAGCAGCGTAGCTGTGAACACCGGGGAGCTGTTTTTT
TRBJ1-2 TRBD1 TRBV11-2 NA CASSFGTGGGYTF TGTGCCAGCAGCTTCGGGACAGGGGGTGGCTACACCTTC
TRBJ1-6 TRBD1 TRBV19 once CASSPRTGRSPLHF TGTGCCAGTAGTCCGCGGACAGGGCGGTCACCCCTCCACTTT
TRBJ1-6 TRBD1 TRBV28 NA CASSLLAGTANNSPLHF TGTGCCAGCAGTTTATTAGCCGGGACAGCAAATAATTCACCCCTCCACTTT
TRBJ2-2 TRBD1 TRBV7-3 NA CASRKQGDVGELFF TGTGCCAGCAGGAAACAGGGGGACGTCGGGGAGCTGTTTTTT
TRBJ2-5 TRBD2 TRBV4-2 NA CASSPLIAGFEETQYF TGTGCCAGCAGCCCCCTAATAGCGGGGTTTGAAGAGACCCAGTACTTC
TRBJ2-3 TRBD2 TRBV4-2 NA CASSQDATSGGLTDTQYF TGTGCCAGCAGCCAAGATGCAACTAGCGGGGGGCTCACAGATACGCAGTATTTT
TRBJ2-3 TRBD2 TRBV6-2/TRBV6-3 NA CASSLLRGDTDTQYF TGTGCCAGCAGTTTACTTCGGGGGGACACAGATACGCAGTATTTT
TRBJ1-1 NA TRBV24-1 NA CATSDGPGREAFF TGTGCCACCAGTGATGGACCGGGGAGAGAAGCTTTCTTT
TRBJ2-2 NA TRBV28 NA CATFGRDAGELFF TGTGCCACCTTCGGCAGGGATGCCGGGGAGCTGTTTTTT
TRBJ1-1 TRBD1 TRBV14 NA CASSQDRTGGLGTEAFF TGTGCCAGCAGCCAAGATCGGACAGGGGGCTTAGGCACTGAAGCTTTCTTT
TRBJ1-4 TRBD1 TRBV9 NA CASSPGTGAGLGLFF TGTGCCAGCAGCCCAGGGACAGGGGCTGGTTTGGGACTGTTTTTT
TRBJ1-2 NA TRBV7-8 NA CASSLDGRGYGYTF TGTGCCAGCAGCTTAGACGGCAGGGGCTATGGCTACACCTTC
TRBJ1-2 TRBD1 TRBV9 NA CASSVGQGKGYGYTF TGTGCCAGCAGCGTGGGACAGGGGAAAGGCTATGGCTACACCTTC
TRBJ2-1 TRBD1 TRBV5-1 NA CASSVDRVDYNEQFF TGCGCCAGCAGCGTAGACAGGGTGGACTACAATGAGCAGTTCTTC
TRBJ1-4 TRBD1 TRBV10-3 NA CAIGTDGTQEKLFF TGTGCCATCGGGACAGACGGGACCCAAGAAAAACTGTTTTTT
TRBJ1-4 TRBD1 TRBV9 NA CASSVSGTGTEKLFF TGTGCCAGCAGCGTATCCGGGACAGGAACTGAAAAACTGTTTTTT
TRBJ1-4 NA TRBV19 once CASTDTRLGEKLFF TGTGCCAGTACCGATACACGGCTCGGGGAAAAACTGTTTTTT
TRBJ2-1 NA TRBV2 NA CASSSTRKQFF TGTGCCAGCAGTTCGACTAGGAAGCAGTTCTTC
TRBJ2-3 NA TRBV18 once CASSPGTSDGHTQYF TGTGCCAGCTCACCGGGGACTTCCGACGGACATACGCAGTATTTT
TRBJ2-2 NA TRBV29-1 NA CSADGFGGELFF TGCAGCGCCGACGGGTTTGGCGGGGAGCTGTTTTTT
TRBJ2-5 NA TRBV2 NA CASSETRRQETQYF TGTGCCAGCAGTGAAACCAGGAGGCAAGAGACCCAGTACTTC
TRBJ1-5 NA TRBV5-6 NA CASSLHDRSNQPQHF TGTGCCAGCAGCTTGCACGACAGGTCCAATCAGCCCCAGCATTTT
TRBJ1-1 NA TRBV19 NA CASSPGVQMNTEAFF TGTGCCAGTAGTCCGGGGGTCCAGATGAACACTGAAGCTTTCTTT
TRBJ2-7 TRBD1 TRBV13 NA CASSLMGQGVSEQYF TGTGCCAGCAGCTTAATGGGACAGGGGGTGAGTGAGCAGTACTTC